This T cell receptor beta chain originates from a study of identical twins. Regarding the study as a whole: The authors noted that invariant MAIT and iNKT cells could partly confound zero-insertion analyses.

A universal primer binding site was introduced by template switching. The final cDNA contained unique molecular identifiers. TCRdb fed the 5' RACE reads into MiXCR, producing one record per CDR3 protein. The sample shows roughly 290,000 distinct CDR3 sequences, around 9.7% of them seen only once. Donors were all healthy Caucasians. The CDR3 runs 15 residues. V lost 1 base to trimming and J lost 5 bases; unmatched junction nucleotides: 7. Germline CDR1 SNHLY, CDR2 FYNNEI. This clonotype was seen ten or more times. Its specificity is not known. This same sample was also taken into another study, of yellow fever vaccine responses in identical twins.

The sequencing input was CD8+ T cells sorted from blood. This chain joins TRBV2 and TRBJ2-7, with 8 bases aligning to TRBD1. The sequence derives from a woman aged 18-29 years in good health. CDR3 loop: CASSEETGASHEQYF. CDR3 bases: TGTGCCAGCAGTGAAGAGACAGGGGCATCCCACGAGCAGTACTTC.